The 22 T cell receptor beta chains below come from one sample, sequenced in a study of T cell clonality in common variable immunodeficiency. Findings of the study overall: Fewer deletions and N-nucleotide insertions were reportedly seen in common variable immunodeficiency TCR beta sequences.

Which antigens these TCRs recognize remains unknown. Produced via immunoSEQ multiplex PCR; TCRdb's table is partial and in-frame only. Sampling found about 25,000 clones, none seen once. The sample was peripheral blood mononuclear cells. All receptors come from a human donor with common variable immunodeficiency.

This clone was detected many times. The read comes to an end 3 residues before the CDR3 does, leaving the germline J gene to fill in the end. This chain uses TRBV19 with TRBJ1-5; 10 nucleotides align to TRBD1. Germline V CDR1 and CDR2: LNHDA, SQIVND (reference sequence). Losses at the gene ends were 6 bases for V and 2 bases for J; bases not matched to a gene: 13. The CDR3 loop spans 18 amino acids. The CDR3 sequence: CASRTGTGDGMGNQPQHF. CDR3 bases read: TGTGCCAGTAGAACCGGGACAGGGGACGGGATGGGCAATCAGCCC.

Many counts were recorded for this clone. The DNA ends 3 residues before the CDR3 does, and the rest of the CDR3 is filled in from the germline J gene. The gene calls are TRBV5-1 and TRBJ2-5, with D perhaps TRBD1 (6 bases). V lost 5 bases, J lost 6 bases, and 14 bases lay in between. The CDR3 sequence is 13 residues long. Germline V gives CDR1 SGHRS, CDR2 YFSETQ. CDR3 in amino acids: CASSPQGVQTQYF. Partial CDR3 DNA: TGCGCCAGCAGTCCACAGGGCGTCCAGACC.

This clone qualifies as medium-sized (0.01 to 0.1%). The sequenced part of the CDR3 DNA is TGTGCCAGTAGAGAGCCGGGACAGGGGGCTTCACCC. It is translated as CASREPGQGASP. The entire CDR3 protein is CASREPGQGASPLHF. The V call is TRBV19, the J call TRBJ1-6; the match to TRBD1 covers 12 bases. The read comes to an end 3 residues before the CDR3 does, leaving the germline J gene to fill in the end. The trim removed 6 bases at V and 9 bases at J, leaving 6 bases unmatched. Germline V CDR1 and CDR2: LNHDA, SQIVND (reference sequence). The length of the CDR3 is 15 residues.

Many counts were recorded for this clone. Coverage ceases 3 residues before the CDR3 finishes, and the germline J gene fills in the end. The chain carries TRBV20-1 and TRBJ2-4; possibly TRBD1 for D (6 bases). Trimming cost V 5 bases and J 7 bases, with 18 bases left between them. Germline V gives CDR1 DFQATT, CDR2 SNEGSKA (reference sequence). This CDR3 spans 14 amino acids. CDR3: CSADPGTSGNIQYF. The CDR3 DNA, read in part, is TGCAGTGCTGACCCCGGGACATCGGGGAACATT.

The sample holds a few counts of this clone. The read ends 3 residues early relative to the CDR3; the germline J gene fills the gap. V usage is TRBV7-2 and J usage is TRBJ2-7; D not certain. The germline V gene encodes CDR1 SGHTA and CDR2 FQGNSA. This CDR3 region has 13 residues. Trimming removed 6 bases from V and 2 bases from J, with 11 bases in between. Incomplete CDR3 DNA: TGTGCCAGCAGAACTACGGAGACCTACGAG. This codes for CASRTTETYE. The whole CDR3 sequence is CASRTTETYEQYF.

On this clone itself: The read terminates 3 residues before the CDR3 end, so the remaining end is supplied by the germline J gene. The chain recombines TRBV11-3 with TRBJ2-7, with 8 bases lining up with TRBD2. J lost 4 bases, V lost 2 bases, and 7 bases had no gene match. Germline V gene lookup returns CDR1 SGHNT and CDR2 YENEEA. The CDR3 loop spans 15 amino acids. CDR3 DNA, as far as it was read: TGTGCCAGCAGCTTAAAAGCGGGAGTCGGATACGAG. It yields the protein CASSLKAGVGYE. The full CDR3 protein is CASSLKAGVGYEQYF.

Ten or more counts support this clone. The CDR3 DNA, read in part, is TGTGCCAGCATTCCTGACAGGGGGCGGCAAGAGACC. As protein: CASIPDRGRQET. The whole CDR3 reads CASIPDRGRQETQYF. The V and J genes are TRBV2 and TRBJ2-5; 10 bases match TRBD1. The CDR3 goes on 3 residues after the read ends, and that part is filled in from the germline J gene. With V trimmed by 7 bases and J by 2 bases, 7 bases remained unmatched. Germline V lookup: CDR1 SNHLY, CDR2 FYNNEI. The CDR3 runs 15 residues.

This clone was detected a few times. Read data end 3 residues before the CDR3 end; the end is taken from the germline J gene. This chain links TRBV7-9 with TRBJ1-5; 7 nucleotides match TRBD1. V gave up 5 bases and J gave up 4 bases; unmatched junction bases: 5. The germline CDR1 and CDR2 sequences are SEHNR and FQNEAQ (reference sequence). The length of the CDR3 is 14 residues. CDR3 bases read: TGTGCCAGCAGCACGGACAGGAATAATCAGCCC. This encodes CASSTDRNNQP. The entire CDR3 protein reads CASSTDRNNQPQHF.

This clone showed up just a few times. The observed sequence ends 3 residues before the CDR3 terminus, with the missing tail filled in from the germline J gene. Other DNA sequences in this specimen translate into the identical CDR3. The chain has TRBV20-1 and TRBJ2-1; D call uncertain. The V end was cut by 2 bases, the J end by 2 bases, with 4 bases between. Germline CDR1 DFQATT, CDR2 SNEGSKA (reference sequence). This CDR3 comprises 12 residues. The DNA read from the CDR3 is TGCAGTGCTAGACAGACCTACAATGAG. It codes for CSARQTYNE. The entire CDR3 is CSARQTYNEQFF.

By sample share, this clone is medium-sized. The CDR3 extends 3 residues past the end of the read, so its final part is completed from the germline J gene. The chain combines TRBV5-1 with TRBJ1-5; 7 bases line up with TRBD1. Trimming took 0 bases from V and 7 from J; bases not matched to a gene: 4. Germline lookup yields CDR1 SGHRS and CDR2 YFSETQ. The CDR3 extends over 14 amino acids. Partial CDR3 DNA: TGCGCCAGCAGCTTGGAGTCAGGGGGACAGCCC. Translated, it gives CASSLESGGQP. The full-length CDR3 reads as CASSLESGGQPQHF.

This clone was picked up many times. The CDR3 end falls 3 residues outside the read, so it is completed with the germline J gene. The chain carries TRBV20-1 and TRBJ2-2; 10 positions match TRBD2. The CDR3 totals 17 residues. Trimming cost V 0 bases and J 4 bases; bases outside gene matches: 8. CDR1 is DFQATT and CDR2 is SNEGSKA in the germline V gene (reference sequence). The CDR3 DNA, read in part, is TGCAGTGCTAGAGACCCTAGCGGGAGAATAGGCACCGGGGAG. Its protein product is CSARDPSGRIGTGE. The CDR3 as a whole reads CSARDPSGRIGTGELFF.

This clone was counted only a few times. Read data end 3 residues before the CDR3 end; the end is taken from the germline J gene. The V gene is TRBV30, the J gene TRBJ2-1; D not certain. In germline, CDR1 is GTSNPN, CDR2 SVGIG (reference sequence). CDR3 length equals 12 residues. The ends were cut back, 1 base at V and 9 bases at J, with 10 bases in the middle. The CDR3 sequence is CAWSGTPGEQFF. The covered CDR3 bases are TGTGCCTGGAGTGGTACTCCGGGTGAG. The complete variable domain, with remaining parts taken from reference TRBV30 and TRBJ2-1, reads SQTIHQWPATLVQPVGSPLSLECTVEGTSNPNLYWYRQAAGRGLQLLFYSVGIGQISSEVPQNLSASRPQDRQFILSSKKLLLSDSGFYLCAWSGTPGEQFFGPGTRLTVL.

Comments on this clone: The read is 3 residues too short to cover the CDR3 end, so that end is filled in from the germline J gene. The V and J genes are TRBV18 and TRBJ1-5; 8 bases line up with TRBD1. The V gene end was trimmed by 6 bases and the J gene end by 1 base; junction bases not matched to a gene: 5. The CDR3 loop spans 15 amino acids. Germline V gene lookup returns CDR1 KGHSH and CDR2 LQKENI. CDR3 loop: CASSQDRGSNQPQHF. CDR3 DNA, as far as it was read: TGTGCCAGCTCTCAAGACAGGGGCAGCAATCAGCCC.

At least ten counts were recorded for this clone. Incomplete CDR3 DNA: TGCGCCAGCAGCACCGGACAGGGGGCGAAAAACATT. Amino acid sequence: CASSTGQGAKNI. The whole CDR3 region reads CASSTGQGAKNIQYF. The V and J genes are TRBV5-1 and TRBJ2-4; 11 nucleotides agree with TRBD1. With the read ending 3 residues before the CDR3 end, the germline J gene is used to fill in that end. This CDR3 has 15 amino acids. Germline V lookup: CDR1 SGHRS, CDR2 YFSETQ. J lost 4 bases, V lost 4 bases, and 4 bases had no gene match.

This clone was picked up many times. The read is 3 residues too short to cover the CDR3 end, so that end is filled in from the germline J gene. The chain couples TRBV19 to TRBJ2-1, with TRBD1 as a possible D gene (6 bases). The CDR3 is 13 amino acids. The V end was cut by 2 bases, the J end by 9 bases, with 11 bases between. The germline CDR1 and CDR2 sequences are LNHDA and SQIVND (reference sequence). CDR3 sequence reads: CASSITQGLEQFF. The CDR3 DNA, read in part, is TGTGCCAGTAGTATAACCCAGGGGCTTGAG.

This clone was seen only a few times. The sequence runs out 3 residues before the end of the CDR3; the remainder is reconstructed from the germline J gene. The chain uses TRBV2 and TRBJ2-7; 10 positions agree with TRBD2. The CDR3 runs 15 residues. The V gene's germline CDR1 is SNHLY and CDR2 FYNNEI. The V segment lost 8 bases and the J segment 2 bases; nucleotides outside the gene matches: 9. This CDR3 is CASFVGTSVAYEQYF. Incomplete CDR3 DNA: TGTGCCAGCTTCGTGGGGACTAGCGTGGCCTACGAG.

Details on this clone: The read stops 3 residues short of the end of the CDR3; the missing end is completed from the germline J gene. V is TRBV30 and J is TRBJ1-4, with D possibly being TRBD1 (5 bases). Trimming took 4 bases from V and 1 from J, leaving 7 bases between them. CDR1 and CDR2 from the germline V gene are GTSNPN and SVGIG (reference sequence). The CDR3 length is 13 residues. CDR3 bases read: TGTGCCTGGATGCAGGGAACTAATGAAAAA. Its protein product is CAWMQGTNEK. In full, the CDR3 reads CAWMQGTNEKLFF.

This clone showed up just a few times. A single base separates this from a much larger clone, so it may be a read error. The read ends 3 residues early relative to the CDR3; the germline J gene fills the gap. This sample also contains other DNA sequences that code for the same CDR3. This rearrangement joins TRBV7-9 to TRBJ1-1; tentatively, D is TRBD1 (6 bases). The germline V and J ends were trimmed by 5 bases and 1 base, with 8 bases remaining between them. Germline assignment: CDR1 SEHNR and CDR2 FQNEAQ (reference sequence). The CDR3 loop spans 13 amino acids. The covered CDR3 bases are TGTGCCAGCAGCCTACAGGGGAACACTGAA. Translation: CASSLQGNTE. The whole CDR3 reads CASSLQGNTEAFF.

Notes on this clone: With the read ending 3 residues before the CDR3 end, the germline J gene is used to fill in that end. This chain joins TRBV5-5 and TRBJ2-7, with a weak D call TRBD1 (6 bases). Trimming pared 6 bases from V and 2 bases from J, leaving 18 bases between. The CDR3 totals 15 residues. The germline V gene encodes CDR1 SGHKS and CDR2 YYEKEE (reference sequence). The CDR3 DNA, read in part, is TGTGCCAGCACCTTAAGCCCAGGGGAACCCTACGAG. This encodes CASTLSPGEPYE. The whole CDR3 protein is CASTLSPGEPYEQYF.

As for this clone: Read coverage stops 3 residues before the CDR3 terminus; the germline J gene supplies the remainder. The V call is TRBV7-9, the J call TRBJ2-1; no reliable D call. CDR1 SEHNR and CDR2 FQNEAQ come from the germline V gene (reference sequence). The CDR3 spans 14 residues. Trimming removed 1 base from V and 9 bases from J, with 13 bases in between. The CDR3 DNA, read in part, is TGTGCCAGCAGCTTAGAGGCGGCGACGGTTGAG. Protein product: CASSLEAATVE. The entire CDR3 reads CASSLEAATVEQFF.

As to this clone: The read ends 3 residues early relative to the CDR3; the germline J gene fills the gap. This chain links TRBV6-1 with TRBJ2-3, with D possibly TRBD1 on 5 matching bases. Germline assignment: CDR1 MNHNS and CDR2 SASEGT. The CDR3 extends over 14 amino acids. V dropped 2 bases and J dropped 5 bases, with 11 bases sitting between them. The CDR3 is CASSEQGSQDTQYF. Partial CDR3 DNA: TGTGCCAGCAGTGAACAGGGTTCCCAAGATACG.

Points on this clone: The DNA ends 3 residues before the CDR3 does, and the rest of the CDR3 is filled in from the germline J gene. V usage is TRBV6-4 and J usage is TRBJ1-5; 9 nucleotides line up with TRBD1. Germline V gene lookup returns CDR1 MRHNA and CDR2 SNTAGT. The CDR3 length is 14 residues. V lost 9 bases to trimming and J lost 0 bases; unmatched junction nucleotides: 3. Here the CDR3 reads CARGDRASNQPQHF. The sequenced part of the CDR3 DNA is TGTGCCAGAGGGGACAGGGCTAGCAATCAGCCC.